This T cell receptor beta chain was identified during a study of blood T cell repertoires in COVID-19. CDR3 size: 15 residues. The germline CDR1 and CDR2 sequences are MDHEN and SYDVKM. With 6 bases clipped from V and 5 bases from J, the junction kept 7 bases outside the gene matches. The assay was immunoSEQ multiplex PCR, and TCRdb's table has in-frame clones only and misses some. Here the sample spans fewer than 350,000 clones, approximately 91% being singletons. The rearrangement joins TRBV28 to TRBJ1-6; 7 nucleotides match TRBD1. Sequencing used peripheral blood. The clonotype was recovered from a man aged 18 to 29 with active or convalescent COVID-19. As DNA, the CDR3 is TGTGCCAGCAGAGGGATTGACAGGGATAATTCACCCCTCCACTTT. This translates into CASRGIDRDNSPLHF.